The T cell receptor beta chain described here comes from a study of T cells after yellow fever vaccination. Trimming left V 1 base short and J 0 bases short, with 13 bases between. The CDR3 has 16 residues. Per germline, CDR1 LGHNA and CDR2 YSLEER. 5'RACE template switching produced TCR cDNA carrying a universal primer site and UMIs. TCRdb used MiXCR to reprocess the 5' RACE reads, holding one entry per CDR3 protein. Counted here are 250,000 to 350,000 distinct CDR3 sequences, 7.5% to 9.5% occurring once; the ten biggest clones make up around 3.5%. Points from the study as a whole: Abundant bulk-population clonotypes could contaminate the FACS-sorted repertoires. Detected again after the booster were most primary-vaccination clones, at roughly 95% CD4 and 70% to 90% CD8.

Remarks on this clonotype: What it binds is unknown.

This sequence originates from a man between 18 and 29 years old who received the YFV17D yellow fever vaccine. Specimen: CD4+ T cells sorted from PBMCs, collected 5 days after the yellow fever booster vaccination. V is TRBV4-3 and J is TRBJ2-7; no firm D call. The CDR3, as DNA: TGCGCCAGCAGCCAAGTTTTTGGGTATCTCTCCTACGAGCAGTACTTC. This codes for CASSQVFGYLSYEQYF.